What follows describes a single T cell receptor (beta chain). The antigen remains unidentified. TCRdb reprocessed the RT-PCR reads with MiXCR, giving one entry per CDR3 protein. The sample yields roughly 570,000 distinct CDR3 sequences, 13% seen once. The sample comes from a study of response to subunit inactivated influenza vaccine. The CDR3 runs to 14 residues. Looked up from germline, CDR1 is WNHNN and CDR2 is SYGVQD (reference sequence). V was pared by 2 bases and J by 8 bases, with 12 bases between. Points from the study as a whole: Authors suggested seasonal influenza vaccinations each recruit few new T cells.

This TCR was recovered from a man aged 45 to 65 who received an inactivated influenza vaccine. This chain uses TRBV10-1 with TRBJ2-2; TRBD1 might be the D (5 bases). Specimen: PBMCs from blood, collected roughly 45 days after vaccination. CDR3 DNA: TGCGCCAGCAGTGAGGCAGGGTTACCGGGGGAGCTGTTTTTT. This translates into CASSEAGLPGELFF.